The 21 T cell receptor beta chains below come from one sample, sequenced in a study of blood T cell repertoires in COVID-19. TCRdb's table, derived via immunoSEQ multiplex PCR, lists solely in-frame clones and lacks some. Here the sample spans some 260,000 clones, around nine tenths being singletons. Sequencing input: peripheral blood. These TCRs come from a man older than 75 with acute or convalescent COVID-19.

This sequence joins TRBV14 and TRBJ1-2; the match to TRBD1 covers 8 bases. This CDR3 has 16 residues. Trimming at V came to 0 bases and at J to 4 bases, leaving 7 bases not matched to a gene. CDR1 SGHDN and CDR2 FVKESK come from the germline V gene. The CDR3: CASSQEAGQGAYGYTF. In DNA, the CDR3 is TGTGCCAGCAGCCAAGAGGCTGGACAGGGTGCCTATGGCTACACCTTC.

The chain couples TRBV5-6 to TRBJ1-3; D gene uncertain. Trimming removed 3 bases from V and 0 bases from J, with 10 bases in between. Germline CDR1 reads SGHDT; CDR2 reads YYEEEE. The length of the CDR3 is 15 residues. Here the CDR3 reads CASSSIVYSGNTIYF. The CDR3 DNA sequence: TGTGCCAGCAGCTCTATCGTTTACTCTGGAAACACCATATATTTT.

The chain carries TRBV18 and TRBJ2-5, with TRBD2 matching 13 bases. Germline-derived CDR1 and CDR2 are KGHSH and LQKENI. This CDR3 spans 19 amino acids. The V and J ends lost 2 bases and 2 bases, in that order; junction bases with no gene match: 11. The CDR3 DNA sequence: TGTGCCAGCTCACCAAGGTTACCGGGACTAGCGGGACAACAAGAGACCCAGTACTTC. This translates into CASSPRLPGLAGQQETQYF.

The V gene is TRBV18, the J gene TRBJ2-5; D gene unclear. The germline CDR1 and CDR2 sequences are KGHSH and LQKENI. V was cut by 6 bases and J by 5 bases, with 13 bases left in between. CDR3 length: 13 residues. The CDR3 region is CASSTTRLETQYF. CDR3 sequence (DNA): TGTGCCAGCTCGACCACGCGGCTCGAGACCCAGTACTTC.

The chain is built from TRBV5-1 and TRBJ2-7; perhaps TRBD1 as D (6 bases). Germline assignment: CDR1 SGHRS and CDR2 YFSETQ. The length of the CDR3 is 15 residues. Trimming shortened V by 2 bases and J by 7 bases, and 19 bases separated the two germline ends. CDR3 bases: TGCGCCAGCAGCTTCACCCTGGGGGCGCCGAGGGAGCAGTACTTC. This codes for CASSFTLGAPREQYF. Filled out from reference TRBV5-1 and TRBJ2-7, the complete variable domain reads KAGVTQTPRYLIKTRGQQVTLSCSPISGHRSVSWYQQTPGQGLQFLFEYFSETQRNKGNFPGRFSGRQFSNSRSEMNVSTLELGDSALYLCASSFTLGAPREQYFGPGTRLTVT.

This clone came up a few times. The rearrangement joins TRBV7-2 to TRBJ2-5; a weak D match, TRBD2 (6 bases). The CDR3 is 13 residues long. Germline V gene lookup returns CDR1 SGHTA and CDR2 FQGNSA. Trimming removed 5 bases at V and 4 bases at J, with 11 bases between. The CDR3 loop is CASSDPGRETQYF. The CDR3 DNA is TGTGCCAGCAGCGACCCCGGGAGAGAGACCCAGTACTTC.

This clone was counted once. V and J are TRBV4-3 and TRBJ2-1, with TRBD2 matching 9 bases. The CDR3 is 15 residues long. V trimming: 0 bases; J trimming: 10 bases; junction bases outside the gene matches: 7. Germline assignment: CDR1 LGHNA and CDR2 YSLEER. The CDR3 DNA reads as TGCGCCAGCAGCCAAGAGGTAGCGGGGGAGCGGGAGCAGTTCTTC. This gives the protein CASSQEVAGEREQFF.

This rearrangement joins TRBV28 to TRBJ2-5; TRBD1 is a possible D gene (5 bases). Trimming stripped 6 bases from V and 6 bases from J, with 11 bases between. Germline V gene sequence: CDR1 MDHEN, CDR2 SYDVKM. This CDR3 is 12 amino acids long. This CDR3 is CASSLDTKTQYF. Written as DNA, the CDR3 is TGTGCCAGCAGCCTGGACACCAAGACCCAGTACTTC.

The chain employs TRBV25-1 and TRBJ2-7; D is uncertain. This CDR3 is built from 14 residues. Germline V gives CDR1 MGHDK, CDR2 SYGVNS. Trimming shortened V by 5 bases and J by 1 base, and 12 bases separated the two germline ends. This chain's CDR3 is CASSRDFNSYEQYF. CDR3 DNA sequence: TGTGCCAGCAGTCGTGACTTCAATTCCTACGAGCAGTACTTC.

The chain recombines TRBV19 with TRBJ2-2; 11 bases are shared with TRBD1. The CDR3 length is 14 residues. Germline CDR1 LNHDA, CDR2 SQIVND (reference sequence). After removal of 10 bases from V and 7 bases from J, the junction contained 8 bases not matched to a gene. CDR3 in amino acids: CATGGQGVGGELFF. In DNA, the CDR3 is TGTGCCACAGGGGGACAGGGGGTCGGCGGGGAGCTGTTTTTT.

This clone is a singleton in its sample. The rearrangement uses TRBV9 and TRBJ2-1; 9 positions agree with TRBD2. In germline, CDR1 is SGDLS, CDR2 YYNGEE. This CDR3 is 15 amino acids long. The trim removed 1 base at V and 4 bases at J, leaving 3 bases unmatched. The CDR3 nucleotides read TGTGCCAGCAGCGTAAATAGCGGGAGTTACAATGAGCAGTTCTTC. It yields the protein CASSVNSGSYNEQFF.

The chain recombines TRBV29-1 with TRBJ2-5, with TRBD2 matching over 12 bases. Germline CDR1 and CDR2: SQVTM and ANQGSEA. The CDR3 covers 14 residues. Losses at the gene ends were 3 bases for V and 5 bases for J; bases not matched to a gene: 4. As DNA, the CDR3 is TGCAGCGTTGAGAAGGGACTAGCGGGCGAGACCCAGTACTTC. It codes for CSVEKGLAGETQYF.

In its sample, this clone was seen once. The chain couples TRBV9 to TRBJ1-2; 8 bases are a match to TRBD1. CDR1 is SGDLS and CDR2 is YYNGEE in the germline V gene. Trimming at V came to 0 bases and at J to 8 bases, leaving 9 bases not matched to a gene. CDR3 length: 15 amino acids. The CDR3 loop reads CASSVEDRAPLGYTF. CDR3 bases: TGTGCCAGCAGCGTAGAGGACAGGGCCCCTCTGGGCTACACCTTC.

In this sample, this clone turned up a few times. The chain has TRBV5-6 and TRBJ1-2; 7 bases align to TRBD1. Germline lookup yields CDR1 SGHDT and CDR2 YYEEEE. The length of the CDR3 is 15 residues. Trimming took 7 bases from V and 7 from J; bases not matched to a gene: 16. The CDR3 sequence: CASVSVREGGGGYTF. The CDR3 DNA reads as TGTGCCAGCGTCTCCGTGAGGGAAGGGGGCGGTGGCTACACCTTC.

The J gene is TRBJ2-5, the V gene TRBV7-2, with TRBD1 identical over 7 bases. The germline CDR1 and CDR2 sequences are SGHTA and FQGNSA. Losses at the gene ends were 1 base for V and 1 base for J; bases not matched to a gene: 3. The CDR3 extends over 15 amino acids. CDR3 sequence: CASSLDHRGQETQYF. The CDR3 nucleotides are TGTGCCAGCAGCTTAGACCACAGGGGCCAAGAGACCCAGTACTTC.

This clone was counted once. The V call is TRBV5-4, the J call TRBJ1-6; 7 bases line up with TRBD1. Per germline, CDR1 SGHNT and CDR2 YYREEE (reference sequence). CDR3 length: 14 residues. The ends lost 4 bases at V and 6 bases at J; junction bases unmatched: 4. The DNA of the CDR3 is TGTGCCAGCAGCCCACAGGGGCGTAATTCACCCCTCCACTTT. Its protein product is CASSPQGRNSPLHF. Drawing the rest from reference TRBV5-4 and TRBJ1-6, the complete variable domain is ETGVTQSPTHLIKTRGQQVTLRCSSQSGHNTVSWYQQALGQGPQFIFQYYREEENGRGNFPPRFSGLQFPNYSSELNVNALELDDSALYLCASSPQGRNSPLHFGNGTRLTVT.

CDR3 DNA sequence: TGTGCCAGTAGTAGTGGTTCGACAGTCTATGGCTACACCTTC. Residues: CASSSGSTVYGYTF. The chain links TRBV19 to TRBJ1-2, with D perhaps TRBD1 (5 bases). The V end lost 4 bases, the J end lost 4 bases, and 13 bases lay between the germline ends. Germline-derived CDR1 and CDR2 are LNHDA and SQIVND (reference sequence). The CDR3 totals 14 residues.

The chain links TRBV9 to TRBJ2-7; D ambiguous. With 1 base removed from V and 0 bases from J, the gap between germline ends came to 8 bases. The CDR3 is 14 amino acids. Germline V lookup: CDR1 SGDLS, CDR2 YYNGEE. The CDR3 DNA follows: TGTGCCAGCAGCGTAAATCCGTCCTCCTACGAGCAGTACTTC. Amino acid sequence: CASSVNPSSYEQYF.

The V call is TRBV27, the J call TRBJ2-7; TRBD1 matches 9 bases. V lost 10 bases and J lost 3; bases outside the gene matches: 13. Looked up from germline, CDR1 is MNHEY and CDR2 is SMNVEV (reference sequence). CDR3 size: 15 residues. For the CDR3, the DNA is TGTGCCATTCGACCTTGGGACAGGGCGGACTACGAGCAGTACTTC. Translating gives CAIRPWDRADYEQYF.

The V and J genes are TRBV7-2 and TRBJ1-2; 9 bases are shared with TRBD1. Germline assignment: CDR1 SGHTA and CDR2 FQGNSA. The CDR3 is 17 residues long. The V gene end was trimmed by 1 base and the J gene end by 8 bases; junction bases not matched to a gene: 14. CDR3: CASSLVKGQGEVKGYTF. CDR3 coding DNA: TGTGCCAGCAGCTTAGTAAAGGGACAGGGAGAAGTAAAAGGCTACACCTTC.

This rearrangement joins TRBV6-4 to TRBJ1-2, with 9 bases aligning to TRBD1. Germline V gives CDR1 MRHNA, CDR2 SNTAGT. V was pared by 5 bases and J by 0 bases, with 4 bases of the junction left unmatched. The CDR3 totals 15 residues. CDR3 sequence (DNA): TGTGCCAGCAGTCGACAGGGGGGAGCTAACTATGGCTACACCTTC. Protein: CASSRQGGANYGYTF.